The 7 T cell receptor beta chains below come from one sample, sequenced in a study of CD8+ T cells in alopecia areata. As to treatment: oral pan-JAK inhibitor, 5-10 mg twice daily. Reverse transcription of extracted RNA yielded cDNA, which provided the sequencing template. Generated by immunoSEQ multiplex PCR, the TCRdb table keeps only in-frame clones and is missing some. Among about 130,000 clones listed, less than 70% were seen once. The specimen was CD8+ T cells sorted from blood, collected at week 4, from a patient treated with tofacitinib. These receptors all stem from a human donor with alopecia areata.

The CDR3 DNA reads TGTGCCAGTATCCCTGGCGGGGGGGAACCCTACAATGAGCAGTTCTTC. Residues: CASIPGGGEPYNEQFF. The rearrangement links TRBV19 to TRBJ2-1; 9 bases match TRBD2. CDR1 LNHDA and CDR2 SQIVND come from the germline V gene (reference sequence). The CDR3 has 16 amino acids. The V gene end was trimmed by 7 bases and the J gene end by 2 bases; junction bases not matched to a gene: 9.

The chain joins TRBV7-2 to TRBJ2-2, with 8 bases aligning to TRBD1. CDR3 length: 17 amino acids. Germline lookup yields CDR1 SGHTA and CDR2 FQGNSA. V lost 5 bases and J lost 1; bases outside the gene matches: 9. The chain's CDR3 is CASSGNLGQGNTGELFF. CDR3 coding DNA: TGTGCCAGCAGCGGAAATTTAGGACAGGGGAACACCGGGGAGCTGTTTTTT.

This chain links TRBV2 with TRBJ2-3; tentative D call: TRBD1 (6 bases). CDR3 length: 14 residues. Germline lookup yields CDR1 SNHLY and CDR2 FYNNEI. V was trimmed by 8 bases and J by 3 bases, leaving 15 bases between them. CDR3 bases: TGTGCCAGCCACGAAACAGGGATAACAGATACGCAGTATTTT. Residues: CASHETGITDTQYF. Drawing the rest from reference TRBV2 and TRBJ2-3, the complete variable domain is EPEVTQTPSHQVTQMGQEVILRCVPISNHLYFYWYRQILGQKVEFLVSFYNNEISEKSEIFDDQFSVERPDGSNFTLKIRSTKLEDSAMYFCASHETGITDTQYFGPGTRLTVL.

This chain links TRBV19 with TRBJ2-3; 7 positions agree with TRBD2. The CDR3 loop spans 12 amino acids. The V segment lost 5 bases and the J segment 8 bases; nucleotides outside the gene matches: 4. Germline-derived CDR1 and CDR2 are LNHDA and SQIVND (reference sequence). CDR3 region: CASSPAGVTQYF. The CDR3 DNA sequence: TGTGCCAGTAGTCCGGCGGGGGTTACGCAGTATTTT.

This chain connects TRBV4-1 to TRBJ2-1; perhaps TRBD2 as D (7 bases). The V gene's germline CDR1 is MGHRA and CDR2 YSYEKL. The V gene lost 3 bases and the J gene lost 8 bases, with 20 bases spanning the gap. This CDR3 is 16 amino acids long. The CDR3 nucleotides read TGCGCCAGCAGCCAGATAGGGGGGGGCCGGAGGGATGAGCAGTTCTTC. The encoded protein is CASSQIGGGRRDEQFF.

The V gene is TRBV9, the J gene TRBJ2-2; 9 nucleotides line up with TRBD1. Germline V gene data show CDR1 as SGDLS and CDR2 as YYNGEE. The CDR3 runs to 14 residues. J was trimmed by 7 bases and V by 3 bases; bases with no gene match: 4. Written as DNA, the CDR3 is TGTGCCAGCAGCGAACAGGGGGCCGTCGGGGAGCTGTTTTTT. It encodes CASSEQGAVGELFF.

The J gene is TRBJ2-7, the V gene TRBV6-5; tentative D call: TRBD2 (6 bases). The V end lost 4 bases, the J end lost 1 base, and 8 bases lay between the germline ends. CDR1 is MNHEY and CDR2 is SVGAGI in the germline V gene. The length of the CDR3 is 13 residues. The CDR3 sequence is CASSLGGSYEQYF. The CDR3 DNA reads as TGTGCCAGCAGTTTGGGGGGTTCCTACGAGCAGTACTTC.